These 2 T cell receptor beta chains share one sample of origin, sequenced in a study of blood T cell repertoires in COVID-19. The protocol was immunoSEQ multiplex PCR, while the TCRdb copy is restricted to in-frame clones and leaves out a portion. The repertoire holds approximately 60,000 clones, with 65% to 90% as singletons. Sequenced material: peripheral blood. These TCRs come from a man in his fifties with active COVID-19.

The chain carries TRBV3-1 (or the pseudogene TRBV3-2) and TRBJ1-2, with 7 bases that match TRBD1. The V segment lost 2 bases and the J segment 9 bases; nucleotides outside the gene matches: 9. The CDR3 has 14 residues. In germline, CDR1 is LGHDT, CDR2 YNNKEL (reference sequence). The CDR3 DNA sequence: TGTGCCAGCAGCCAAAATGGACAGGCCGGTCGCTACACCTTC. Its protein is CASSQNGQAGRYTF.

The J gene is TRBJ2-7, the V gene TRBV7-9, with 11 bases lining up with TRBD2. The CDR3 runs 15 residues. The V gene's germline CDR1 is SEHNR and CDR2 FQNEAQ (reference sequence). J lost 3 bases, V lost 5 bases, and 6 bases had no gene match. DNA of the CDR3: TGTGCCAGCAGCGGTCTAGCGGGGGGCCGCTACGAGCAGTACTTC. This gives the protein CASSGLAGGRYEQYF.